This TCR beta chain was profiled in a study of blood T cell repertoires in COVID-19. On the study more broadly: Sites across the United States, Italy and Spain contributed samples from acute and convalescent COVID-19.

Clones were sequenced by immunoSEQ multiplex PCR, and TCRdb holds only the in-frame ones, with some missing. The repertoire has 200,000 to 300,000 clones, 92% of them found once; the top ten carry 0.83%. This CDR3 spans 16 amino acids. V lost 0 bases and J 6 bases, leaving 17 bases between the germline ends. Germline V CDR1 and CDR2: MNHEY, SVGAGI. This TCR was sampled from a man in his thirties or forties with COVID-19, enrolled during active disease. This chain joins TRBV6-5 and TRBJ1-2; TRBD1 might be the D (6 bases). Sequencing was carried out using peripheral blood. DNA for the CDR3: TGTGCCAGCAGTTACTCCCATCTTACAGGGACGGATGGCTACACCTTC. As protein: CASSYSHLTGTDGYTF.